The 22 T cell receptor beta chains below come from one sample, sequenced in a study of cytomegalovirus exposure and HLA in healthy donors. The PCR made use of 60 Vbeta and 13 Jbeta primers. Assay used: immunoSEQ multiplex PCR; TCRdb lists only in-frame clones, some missing. Counted here are 100,000 or so clones, around 81% occurring once; the ten biggest clones make up approximately 2%. The specimen sequenced was PBMCs. The receptors originated from a man between 18 and 35 years old in good health and CMV-seronegative.

Notes on this clone: The sample has other DNA sequences that encode this CDR3 too. This sequence joins TRBV6-1 and TRBJ2-3; a possible D gene is TRBD2 (7 bases). Germline CDR1 is MNHNS and CDR2 is SASEGT. The CDR3 extends over 14 amino acids. Between the trimmed V and J ends, which lost 2 bases and 9 bases, there was a span of 15 bases. This CDR3 reads CASSEFGGPETQYF. In nucleotides, the CDR3 is TGTGCCAGCAGTGAATTCGGGGGGCCGGAGACGCAGTATTTT.

The V gene is TRBV28, the J gene TRBJ2-7, with 7 bases that match TRBD1. This CDR3 is 13 amino acids long. Per germline, CDR1 MDHEN and CDR2 SYDVKM. The V gene end was trimmed by 10 bases and the J gene end by 0 bases; junction bases not matched to a gene: 6. CDR3 amino acids: CATRDSLSYEQYF. The CDR3, as DNA: TGTGCCACCAGGGACAGTCTCTCCTACGAGCAGTACTTC. Full variable domain (outside the CDR3, taken from reference TRBV28 and TRBJ2-7): DVKVTQSSRYLVKRTGEKVFLECVQDMDHENMFWYRQDPGLGLRLIYFSYDVKMKEKGDIPEGYSVSREKKERFSLILESASTNQTSMYLCATRDSLSYEQYFGPGTRLTVT.

The chain couples TRBV11-2 to TRBJ1-2, with 7 bases identical to TRBD1. V was pared by 4 bases and J by 4 bases, with 6 bases of the junction left unmatched. The CDR3 is 14 residues long. Looked up from germline, CDR1 is SGHAT and CDR2 is FQNNGV. CDR3 amino acids: CASSSTGEAYGYTF. CDR3 nucleotide sequence: TGTGCCAGCAGCTCAACAGGGGAAGCCTATGGCTACACCTTC.

The rearrangement joins TRBV7-9 to TRBJ2-7, with TRBD1 matching 7 bases. V shed 2 bases, J shed 0 bases, and the junction held 4 bases outside the gene matches. Germline-derived CDR1 and CDR2 are SEHNR and FQNEAQ (reference sequence). The CDR3 length is 15 residues. The CDR3 region has the DNA TGTGCCAGCAGCTTATTCGGGACAGACTCCTACGAGCAGTACTTC. The encoded protein is CASSLFGTDSYEQYF.

The chain couples TRBV2 to TRBJ2-1; 11 bases line up with TRBD2. Germline trimming cut 6 bases from V and 5 bases from J; bases unmatched to any gene: 3. The CDR3 has 14 amino acids. CDR1 SNHLY and CDR2 FYNNEI come from the germline V gene. The DNA of the CDR3 is TGTGCCAGCAGACCGACTAGCGGGGACAATGAGCAGTTCTTC. This gives the protein CASRPTSGDNEQFF.

CDR3 sequence (DNA): TGTGCCAGCAGCCAAGATATGAGCGGGGGGACCTACGAGCAGTACTTC. It translates to CASSQDMSGGTYEQYF. This chain joins TRBV4-2 and TRBJ2-7, with 9 bases identical to TRBD2. The CDR3 runs to 16 residues. The V gene end was trimmed by 0 bases and the J gene end by 2 bases; junction bases not matched to a gene: 5. The germline V gene encodes CDR1 LGHNA and CDR2 YNFKEQ.

V usage is TRBV23-1 and J usage is TRBJ2-3; 7 bases agree with TRBD2. TRBV23-1 is annotated as an ORF whose role is uncertain. Unmatched junction bases numbered 5, after V lost 3 bases and J lost 5 bases. The CDR3 has 14 amino acids. CDR3 protein: CASSQGGNRDTQYF. The CDR3 coding sequence is TGCGCCAGCAGTCAGGGGGGGAATAGAGATACGCAGTATTTT.

The chain couples TRBV2 to TRBJ2-7, with no clear D. V gave up 6 bases and J gave up 4 bases, with 7 bases separating them. This CDR3 has 11 amino acids. Germline V gives CDR1 SNHLY, CDR2 FYNNEI. The CDR3 DNA sequence: TGTGCCAGCAGGATCCTATACGAGCAGTACTTC. Its protein is CASRILYEQYF.

The chain combines TRBV15 with TRBJ2-5; unclear D gene. Germline lookup yields CDR1 LNHNV and CDR2 YYDKDF (reference sequence). This CDR3 region has 14 residues. V lost 1 base and J lost 3, with 9 bases in between. The CDR3 sequence: CATSRVVSEETQYF. Here the CDR3 DNA reads TGTGCCACCAGCAGAGTGGTAAGCGAAGAGACCCAGTACTTC.

The rearrangement uses TRBV18 and TRBJ1-1, with D tentatively TRBD1 (5 bases). V was pared by 6 bases and J by 1 base, with 9 bases between. This CDR3 has 13 amino acids. Germline CDR1 is KGHSH and CDR2 is LQKENI. CDR3 nucleotides: TGTGCCAGCTCCGCGGGGGGGAACACTGAAGCTTTCTTT. This sequence encodes CASSAGGNTEAFF.

The V call is TRBV6-5, the J call TRBJ1-4; 9 bases agree with TRBD1. The CDR3 is 15 residues long. Losses at the gene ends were 1 base for V and 5 bases for J; bases not matched to a gene: 2. In germline, CDR1 is MNHEY, CDR2 SVGAGI. CDR3 nucleotide sequence: TGTGCCAGCAGTTACTTTGGGACAGGGAATGAAAAACTGTTTTTT. Residues: CASSYFGTGNEKLFF.

The CDR3 nucleotides read TGTGCCAGCAACCCGACAGGGGGCTGGGGCACTGAAGCTTTCTTT. Encoded protein: CASNPTGGWGTEAFF. The chain joins TRBV7-9 to TRBJ1-1; 10 bases align to TRBD1. The germline V gene encodes CDR1 SEHNR and CDR2 FQNEAQ (reference sequence). This CDR3 has 15 amino acids. V lost 7 bases, J lost 4 bases, and 9 bases stayed unmatched.

The rearrangement links TRBV10-2 to TRBJ2-2, with D perhaps matching TRBD1 (5 bases). CDR3 size: 14 residues. From germline, CDR1 is WSHSY and CDR2 SAAADI. Trimming pared 3 bases from V and 3 bases from J, leaving 8 bases between. The chain's CDR3 is CASSDVRDTGELFF. In DNA form, the CDR3 reads TGCGCCAGCAGTGATGTCAGGGACACCGGGGAGCTGTTTTTT.

This clone was observed a single time. The junction departs from germline at one end; a sequencing error may be responsible. Additional DNA sequences in this sample encode the identical CDR3. The chain couples TRBV18 to TRBJ1-1; 8 bases are shared with TRBD1. CDR1 is KGHSH and CDR2 is LQKENI in the germline V gene. The CDR3 spans 16 residues. The CDR3 here is CASSPRPGGGGTEAFF. DNA of the CDR3: TGCGCCAGCTCACCACGGCCAGGGGGCGGGGGCACTGAAGCTTTCTTT.

The genes are TRBV4-2 and TRBJ2-3; perhaps TRBD2 as D (5 bases). Trimming cost V 4 bases and J 0 bases, with 11 bases left between them. The CDR3 runs to 15 residues. The germline V gene has CDR1 LGHNA and CDR2 YNFKEQ. CDR3 in amino acids: CASSLNSESTDTQYF. CDR3 bases: TGTGCCAGCAGCCTAAATAGCGAGAGCACAGATACGCAGTATTTT.

This clone was seen a single time. V gene TRBV19 combines with J gene TRBJ1-2; D gene uncertain. With 5 bases removed from V and 0 bases from J, the gap between germline ends came to 13 bases. Germline V gene sequence: CDR1 LNHDA, CDR2 SQIVND (reference sequence). The CDR3 is made up of 15 amino acids. CDR3 bases: TGTGCCAGTAGTCAGAACAGAATACCTAACTATGGCTACACCTTC. The encoded protein is CASSQNRIPNYGYTF. Full variable domain (rest looked up from reference TRBV19 and TRBJ1-2): DGGITQSPKYLFRKEGQNVTLSCEQNLNHDAMYWYRQDPGQGLRLIYYSQIVNDFQKGDIAEGYSVSREKKESFPLTVTSAQKNPTAFYLCASSQNRIPNYGYTFGSGTRLTVV.

The chain joins TRBV19 to TRBJ1-3; TRBD1 aligns across 8 bases. Trimming removed 2 bases from V and 2 bases from J; junction bases left unmatched: 2. There are 15 residues in the CDR3. CDR1 and CDR2 from the germline V gene are LNHDA and SQIVND (reference sequence). The CDR3 loop reads CASSILQGAGNTIYF. CDR3 bases: TGTGCCAGTAGTATACTACAGGGGGCTGGAAACACCATATATTTT.

The chain combines TRBV6-5 with TRBJ1-1; tentatively, D is TRBD1 (6 bases). V shed 6 bases and J shed 4 bases, with 15 bases lying between them. The CDR3 length is 14 residues. CDR1 is MNHEY, CDR2 SVGAGI, per germline. CDR3 sequence reads: CASRQTQGTTEAFF. The CDR3 region has the DNA TGTGCCAGCAGGCAAACACAGGGTACCACTGAAGCTTTCTTT.

This clone turned up a few times. V gene TRBV28 combines with J gene TRBJ1-2, with 8 positions matching TRBD1. CDR3 size: 15 residues. Germline V gives CDR1 MDHEN, CDR2 SYDVKM. The ends lost 6 bases at V and 2 bases at J; junction bases unmatched: 8. In DNA form, the CDR3 reads TGTGCCAGCAGCAGACAGGGGACCTTCAACTATGGCTACACCTTC. This gives the protein CASSRQGTFNYGYTF.

The chain employs TRBV7-6 and TRBJ2-3; 14 bases are a match to TRBD2. The CDR3 sequence is 16 residues long. V shed 4 bases, J shed 9 bases, and the junction held 9 bases outside the gene matches. Germline CDR1 SGHVS, CDR2 FNYEAQ. The CDR3, as DNA: TGTGCCAGCAGCTCGACTAGCGGGGGGGCTCTCGTCACGCAGTATTTT. Its protein is CASSSTSGGALVTQYF.

The chain combines TRBV4-2 with TRBJ1-3, with a weak D call TRBD1 (6 bases). Trimming took 3 bases from V and 2 from J, leaving 17 bases between them. The germline V gene has CDR1 LGHNA and CDR2 YNFKEQ. The CDR3 has 17 amino acids. The CDR3 is CASSQELTGSAGNTIYF. The DNA for the CDR3 is TGTGCCAGCAGCCAGGAATTAACAGGGTCAGCTGGAAACACCATATATTTT.

CDR3 in amino acids: CASSLVSGTANSPLHF. Written as DNA, the CDR3 is TGTGCCAGCAGCTTGGTTTCCGGGACAGCTAATTCACCCCTCCACTTT. The chain couples TRBV5-6 to TRBJ1-6; 7 nucleotides agree with TRBD1. After removal of 0 bases from V and 6 bases from J, the junction contained 6 bases not matched to a gene. The CDR3 spans 16 residues. Germline lookup yields CDR1 SGHDT and CDR2 YYEEEE.